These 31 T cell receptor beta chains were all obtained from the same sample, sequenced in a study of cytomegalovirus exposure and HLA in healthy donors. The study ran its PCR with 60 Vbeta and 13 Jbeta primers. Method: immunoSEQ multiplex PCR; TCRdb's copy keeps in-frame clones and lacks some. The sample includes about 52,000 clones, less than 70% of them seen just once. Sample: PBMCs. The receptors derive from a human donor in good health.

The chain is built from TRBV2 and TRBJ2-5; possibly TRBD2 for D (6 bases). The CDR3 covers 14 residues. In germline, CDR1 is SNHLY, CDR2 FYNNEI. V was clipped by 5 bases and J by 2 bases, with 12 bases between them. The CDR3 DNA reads TGTGCCAGCAGTCTCGGAGGGACTCAAGAGACCCAGTACTTC. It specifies CASSLGGTQETQYF.

The CDR3 protein is CASRRGWGSTNEKLFF. CDR3 DNA: TGTGCCAGCAGGCGGGGCTGGGGGTCAACTAATGAAAAACTGTTTTTT. The chain uses TRBV28 and TRBJ1-4; tentatively, D is TRBD1 (5 bases). The CDR3 is 16 residues long. Trimming stripped 6 bases from V and 0 bases from J, with 14 bases between. The germline CDR1 and CDR2 sequences are MDHEN and SYDVKM.

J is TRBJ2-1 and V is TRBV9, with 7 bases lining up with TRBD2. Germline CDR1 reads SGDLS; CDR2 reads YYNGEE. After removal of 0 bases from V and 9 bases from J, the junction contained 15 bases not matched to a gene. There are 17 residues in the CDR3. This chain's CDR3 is CASSVDNPAGRGSEQFF. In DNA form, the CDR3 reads TGTGCCAGCAGCGTAGACAACCCCGCGGGGCGGGGGAGTGAGCAGTTCTTC.

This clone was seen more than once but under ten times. CDR3 sequence reads: CASSLGQLREQFF. The DNA for the CDR3 is TGTGCCAGCAGCTTGGGACAGCTGCGGGAGCAGTTCTTC. The V gene is TRBV5-6, the J gene TRBJ2-1; possible D gene TRBD1, 5 bases. V lost 0 bases and J 10 bases, leaving 11 bases between the germline ends. The CDR3 runs 13 residues. Germline V gene sequence: CDR1 SGHDT, CDR2 YYEEEE.

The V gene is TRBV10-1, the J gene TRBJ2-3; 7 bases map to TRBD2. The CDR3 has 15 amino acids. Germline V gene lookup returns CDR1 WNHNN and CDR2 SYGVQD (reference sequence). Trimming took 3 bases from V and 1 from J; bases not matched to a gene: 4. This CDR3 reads CASSDLAGGTDTQYF. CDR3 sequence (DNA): TGCGCCAGCAGTGACCTTGCGGGGGGCACAGATACGCAGTATTTT.

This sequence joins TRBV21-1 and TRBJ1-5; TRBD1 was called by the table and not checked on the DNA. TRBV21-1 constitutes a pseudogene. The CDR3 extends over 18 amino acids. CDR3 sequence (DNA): TGTGCCAGCAGCGCCCGGGACAGATTTTATTTAGGCAATCAGCCCCAGCATTTT. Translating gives CASSARDRFYLGNQPQHF.

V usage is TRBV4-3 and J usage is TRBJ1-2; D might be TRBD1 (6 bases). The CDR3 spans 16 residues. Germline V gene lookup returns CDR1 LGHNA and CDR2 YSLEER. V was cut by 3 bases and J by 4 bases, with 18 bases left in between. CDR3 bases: TGCGCCAGCAGCCAGAATCAGAGGCAGGGGACCTATGGCTACACCTTC. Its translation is CASSQNQRQGTYGYTF.

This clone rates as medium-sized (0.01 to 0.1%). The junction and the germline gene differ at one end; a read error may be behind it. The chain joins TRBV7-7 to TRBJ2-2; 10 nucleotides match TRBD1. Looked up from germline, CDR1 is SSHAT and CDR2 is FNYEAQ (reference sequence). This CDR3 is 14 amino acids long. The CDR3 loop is CASSLGTGVGELFF. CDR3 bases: TGTGCTAGCAGCTTGGGGACAGGGGTCGGGGAGCTGTTTTTT.

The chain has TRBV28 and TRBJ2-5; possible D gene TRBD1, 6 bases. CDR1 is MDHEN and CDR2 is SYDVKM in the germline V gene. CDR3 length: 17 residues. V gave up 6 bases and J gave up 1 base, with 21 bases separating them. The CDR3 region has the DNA TGTGCCAGCAGACCCAGGGGAGACAGGCAACGCCAAGAGACCCAGTACTTC. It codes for CASRPRGDRQRQETQYF. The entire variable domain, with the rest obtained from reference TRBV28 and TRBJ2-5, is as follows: DVKVTQSSRYLVKRTGEKVFLECVQDMDHENMFWYRQDPGLGLRLIYFSYDVKMKEKGDIPEGYSVSREKKERFSLILESASTNQTSMYLCASRPRGDRQRQETQYFGPGTRLLVL.

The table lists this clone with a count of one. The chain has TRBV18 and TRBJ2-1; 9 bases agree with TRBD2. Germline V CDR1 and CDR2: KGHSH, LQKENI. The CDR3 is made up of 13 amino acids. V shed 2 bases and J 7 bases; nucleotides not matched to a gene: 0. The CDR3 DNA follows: TGTGCCAGCTCACCAGCGGGGGGGAATGAGCAGTTCTTC. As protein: CASSPAGGNEQFF.

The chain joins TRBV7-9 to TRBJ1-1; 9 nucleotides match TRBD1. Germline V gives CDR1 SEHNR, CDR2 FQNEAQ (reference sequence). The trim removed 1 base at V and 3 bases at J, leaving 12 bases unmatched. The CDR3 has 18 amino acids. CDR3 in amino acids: CASSLVDRGYPGDTEAFF. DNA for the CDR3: TGTGCCAGCAGCTTAGTGGACAGGGGATACCCGGGGGACACTGAAGCTTTCTTT.

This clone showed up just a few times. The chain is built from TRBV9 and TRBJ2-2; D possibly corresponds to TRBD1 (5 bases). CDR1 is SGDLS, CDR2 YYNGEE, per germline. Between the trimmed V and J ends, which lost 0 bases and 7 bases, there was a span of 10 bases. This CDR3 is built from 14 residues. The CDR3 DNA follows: TGTGCCAGCAGCGTAGGGCAGGGCGTCGGGGAGCTGTTTTTT. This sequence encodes CASSVGQGVGELFF.

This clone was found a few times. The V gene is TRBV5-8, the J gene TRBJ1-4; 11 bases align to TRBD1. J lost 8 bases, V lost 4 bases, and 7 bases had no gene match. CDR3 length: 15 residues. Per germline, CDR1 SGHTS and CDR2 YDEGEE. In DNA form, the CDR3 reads TGTGCCAGCAGCCCCGGACAGGGGGCGAGGGAAAAACTGTTTTTT. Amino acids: CASSPGQGAREKLFF.

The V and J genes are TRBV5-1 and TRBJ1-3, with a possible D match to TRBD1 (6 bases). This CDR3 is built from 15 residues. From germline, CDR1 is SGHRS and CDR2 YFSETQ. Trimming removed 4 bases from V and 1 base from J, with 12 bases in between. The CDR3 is CASSEATGSGNTIYF. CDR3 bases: TGCGCCAGCAGCGAGGCCACAGGGTCTGGAAACACCATATATTTT. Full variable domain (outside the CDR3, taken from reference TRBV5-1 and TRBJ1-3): KAGVTQTPRYLIKTRGQQVTLSCSPISGHRSVSWYQQTPGQGLQFLFEYFSETQRNKGNFPGRFSGRQFSNSRSEMNVSTLELGDSALYLCASSEATGSGNTIYFGEGSWLTVV.

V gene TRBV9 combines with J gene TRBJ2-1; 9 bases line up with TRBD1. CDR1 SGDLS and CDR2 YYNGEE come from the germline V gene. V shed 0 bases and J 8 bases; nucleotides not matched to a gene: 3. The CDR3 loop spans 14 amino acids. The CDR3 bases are TGTGCCAGCAGCGTAGAGACAGGGGGTGATGAGCAGTTCTTC. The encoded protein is CASSVETGGDEQFF.

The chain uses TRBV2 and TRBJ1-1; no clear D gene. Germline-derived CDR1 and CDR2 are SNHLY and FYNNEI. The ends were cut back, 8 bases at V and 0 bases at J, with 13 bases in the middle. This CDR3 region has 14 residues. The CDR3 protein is CASDGTGMNTEAFF. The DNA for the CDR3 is TGTGCCAGCGATGGTACGGGGATGAACACTGAAGCTTTCTTT. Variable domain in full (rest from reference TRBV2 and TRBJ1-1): EPEVTQTPSHQVTQMGQEVILRCVPISNHLYFYWYRQILGQKVEFLVSFYNNEISEKSEIFDDQFSVERPDGSNFTLKIRSTKLEDSAMYFCASDGTGMNTEAFFGQGTRLTVV.

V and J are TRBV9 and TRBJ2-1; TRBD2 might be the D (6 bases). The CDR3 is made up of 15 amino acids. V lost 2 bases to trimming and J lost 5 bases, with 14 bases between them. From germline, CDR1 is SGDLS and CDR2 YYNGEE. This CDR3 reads CASSVEGAPHNEQFF. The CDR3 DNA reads TGTGCCAGCAGCGTGGAGGGAGCGCCGCACAATGAGCAGTTCTTC.

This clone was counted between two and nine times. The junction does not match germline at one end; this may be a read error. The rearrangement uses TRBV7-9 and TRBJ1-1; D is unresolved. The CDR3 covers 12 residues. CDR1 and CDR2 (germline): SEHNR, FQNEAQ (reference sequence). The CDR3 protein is CSSSLPRTEAFF. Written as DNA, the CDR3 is TGTTCCAGCAGCTTACCTAGGACTGAAGCTTTCTTT.

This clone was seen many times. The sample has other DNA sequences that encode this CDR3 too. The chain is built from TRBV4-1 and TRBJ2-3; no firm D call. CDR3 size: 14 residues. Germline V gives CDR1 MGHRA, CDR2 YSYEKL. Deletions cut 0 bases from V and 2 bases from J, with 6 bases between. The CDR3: CASSQDRNTDTQYF. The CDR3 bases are TGCGCCAGCAGCCAAGATCGTAACACAGATACGCAGTATTTT.

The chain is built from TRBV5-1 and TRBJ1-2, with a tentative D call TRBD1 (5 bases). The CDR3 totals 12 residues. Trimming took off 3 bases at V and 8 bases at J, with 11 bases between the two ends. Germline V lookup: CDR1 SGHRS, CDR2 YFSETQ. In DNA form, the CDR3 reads TGCGCCAGCAGCTACGACAGTGGGGGCTACACCTTC. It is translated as CASSYDSGGYTF.

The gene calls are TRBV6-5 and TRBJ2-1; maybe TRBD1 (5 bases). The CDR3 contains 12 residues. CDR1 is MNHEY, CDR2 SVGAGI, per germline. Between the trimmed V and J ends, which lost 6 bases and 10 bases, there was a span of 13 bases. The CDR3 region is CASRTTGYEQFF. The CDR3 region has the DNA TGTGCCAGCAGGACAACAGGTTACGAGCAGTTCTTC.

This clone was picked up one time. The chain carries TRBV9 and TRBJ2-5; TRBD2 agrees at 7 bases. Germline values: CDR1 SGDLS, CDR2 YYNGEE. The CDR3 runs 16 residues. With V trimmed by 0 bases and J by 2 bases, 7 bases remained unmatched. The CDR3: CASSVEGGGDQETQYF. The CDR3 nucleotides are TGTGCCAGCAGCGTAGAAGGCGGGGGTGATCAAGAGACCCAGTACTTC.

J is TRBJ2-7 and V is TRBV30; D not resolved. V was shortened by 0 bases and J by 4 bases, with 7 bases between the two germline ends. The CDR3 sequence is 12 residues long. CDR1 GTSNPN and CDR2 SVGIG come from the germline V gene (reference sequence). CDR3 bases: TGTGCCTGGAGTGTATCGGTATACGAGCAGTACTTC. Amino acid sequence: CAWSVSVYEQYF.

The DNA of the CDR3 is TGTGCCAGCAGTCCAGTCCGCGGGGCTTCTAACTATGGCTACACCTTC. This encodes CASSPVRGASNYGYTF. V and J are TRBV7-2 and TRBJ1-2; TRBD1 is a possible D gene (5 bases). The CDR3 loop spans 16 amino acids. The V and J ends lost 6 bases and 0 bases respectively, with 17 bases between them. The V gene's germline CDR1 is SGHTA and CDR2 FQGNSA.

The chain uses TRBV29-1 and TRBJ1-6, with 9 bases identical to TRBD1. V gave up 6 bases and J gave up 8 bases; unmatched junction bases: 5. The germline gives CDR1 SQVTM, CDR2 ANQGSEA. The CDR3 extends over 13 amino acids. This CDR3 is CSVGDREYSPLHF. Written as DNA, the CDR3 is TGCAGCGTGGGGGACAGGGAATATTCACCCCTCCACTTT.

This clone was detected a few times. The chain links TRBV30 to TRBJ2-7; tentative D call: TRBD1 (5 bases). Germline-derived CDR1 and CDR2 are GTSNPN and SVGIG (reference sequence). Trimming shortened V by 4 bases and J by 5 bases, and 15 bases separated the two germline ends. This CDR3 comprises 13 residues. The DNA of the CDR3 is TGTGCCTGGACCGAAGGGGTGGGCGACGAGCAGTACTTC. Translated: CAWTEGVGDEQYF.

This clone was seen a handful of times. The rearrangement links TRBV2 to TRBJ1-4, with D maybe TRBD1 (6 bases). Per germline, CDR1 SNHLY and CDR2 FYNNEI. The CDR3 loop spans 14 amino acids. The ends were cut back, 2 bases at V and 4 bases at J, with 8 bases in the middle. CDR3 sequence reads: CASSERGGNEKLFF. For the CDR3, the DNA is TGTGCCAGCAGTGAACGAGGGGGTAATGAAAAACTGTTTTTT. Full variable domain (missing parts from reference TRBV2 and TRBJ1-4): EPEVTQTPSHQVTQMGQEVILRCVPISNHLYFYWYRQILGQKVEFLVSFYNNEISEKSEIFDDQFSVERPDGSNFTLKIRSTKLEDSAMYFCASSERGGNEKLFFGSGTQLSVL.

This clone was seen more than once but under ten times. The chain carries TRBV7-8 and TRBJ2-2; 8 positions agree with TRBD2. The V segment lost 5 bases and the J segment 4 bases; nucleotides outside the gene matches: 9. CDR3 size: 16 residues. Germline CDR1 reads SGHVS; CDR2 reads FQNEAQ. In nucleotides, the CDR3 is TGTGCCAGCAGCCTACGGGGGGGGGCAGGCACCGGGGAGCTGTTTTTT. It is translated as CASSLRGGAGTGELFF.

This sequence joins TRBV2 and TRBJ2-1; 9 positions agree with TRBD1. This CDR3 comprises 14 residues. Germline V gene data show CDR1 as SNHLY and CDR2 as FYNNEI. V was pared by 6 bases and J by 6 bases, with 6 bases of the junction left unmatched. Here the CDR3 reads CASRLTGGTNEQFF. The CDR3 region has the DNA TGTGCCAGCAGATTGACAGGGGGTACCAATGAGCAGTTCTTC.

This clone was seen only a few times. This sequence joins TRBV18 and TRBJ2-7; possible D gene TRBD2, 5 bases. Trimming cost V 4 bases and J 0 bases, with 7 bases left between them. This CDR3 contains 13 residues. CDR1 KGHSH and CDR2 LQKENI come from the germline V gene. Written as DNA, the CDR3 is TGTGCCAGCTCACGAGGGTACTCCTACGAGCAGTACTTC. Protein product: CASSRGYSYEQYF.

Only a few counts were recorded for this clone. CDR3: CAWKRGRAYEQYF. CDR3 DNA sequence: TGTGCCTGGAAGAGGGGGAGAGCCTACGAGCAGTACTTC. This chain connects TRBV30 to TRBJ2-7; D possibly corresponds to TRBD1 (6 bases). CDR1 and CDR2 from the germline V gene are GTSNPN and SVGIG (reference sequence). The CDR3 contains 13 residues. Trimming stripped 4 bases from V and 2 bases from J, with 12 bases between.